This T cell receptor (beta chain) stems from a study of CD8+ T cells in alopecia areata. Regarding the study as a whole: When scalp samples are sequenced, resident alphabeta T cells of normal skin are also captured.

Regarding this clone: The target antigen is unknown.

Extracted RNA was reverse transcribed, and the resulting cDNA served as sequencing template. Repertoires were generated with immunoSEQ multiplex PCR, while TCRdb's copy carries only in-frame clones and drops some. The table shows 140,000 to 150,000 clones, with about 51% occurring only once. Alopecia areata patients provided lesional scalp punch biopsies and peripheral blood. Germline trimming cut 2 bases from V and 6 bases from J; bases unmatched to any gene: 7. Germline V gene lookup returns CDR1 SGHVS and CDR2 FQNEAQ. The CDR3 runs to 15 residues. The receptor's source is a human donor with alopecia areata. This chain links TRBV7-8 with TRBJ1-5; 7 bases fit TRBD1. The sample here was CD4+ T cells sorted from blood, taken at week 0. CDR3 nucleotide sequence: TGTGCCAGCAGCTTATTAAGGGGGCAGGGTCAGCCCCAGCATTTT. This codes for CASSLLRGQGQPQHF.